The next 9 T cell receptor beta chains were all read from a single sample in a study of persistence of HIV-infected CD4 T cells. Cells were stimulated with overlapping HIV-1 Gag 15-mer peptides. CD40L/CD69 double-negative CD45RO-high memory CD4+ T cells were collected. Sequencing used immunoSEQ version 4 in survey mode. Here immunoSEQ multiplex PCR was the method, and the copy in TCRdb shows in-frame clones only, minus some. The sample lists some 58,000 clones; more than 70% were seen once. Their specific antigens are unknown. Sequences were derived from CD4+ T cells sorted from PBMCs after approximately 20-hour stimulation, sampled from a patient who received antiretroviral therapy. The receptors shown here come from an adult man with HIV who was CMV-seropositive.

This chain connects TRBV11-3 to TRBJ1-1; D is uncertain. CDR3 length equals 15 residues. The V gene lost 1 base and the J gene lost 7 bases, with 16 bases spanning the gap. CDR1 SGHNT and CDR2 YENEEA come from the germline V gene. The CDR3 DNA follows: TGTGCCAGCAGCTTAGGGTTCGGGTTGCCGAGTGAAGCTTTCTTT. Translated: CASSLGFGLPSEAFF.

The chain couples TRBV28 to TRBJ1-3, with unresolved D. Trimming took 6 bases from V and 7 from J, leaving 10 bases between them. The CDR3 has 12 amino acids. Germline-derived CDR1 and CDR2 are MDHEN and SYDVKM. The CDR3 region has the DNA TGTGCCAGCAGCCTCACAGAGAACACCATATATTTT. This encodes CASSLTENTIYF.

The CDR3 loop is CASSYSRGGVGYNQPQHF. The CDR3 DNA is TGTGCCAGCAGTTATTCTAGGGGAGGGGTCGGTTACAATCAGCCCCAGCATTTT. This sequence joins TRBV6-2 or TRBV6-3 and TRBJ1-5, with D perhaps TRBD1 (5 bases). Trimming took off 3 bases at V and 3 bases at J, with 21 bases between the two ends. The CDR3 sequence is 18 residues long. Per germline, CDR1 MNHEY and CDR2 SVGEGT.

The chain combines TRBV18 with TRBJ1-1; TRBD1 agrees at 8 bases. V was pared by 5 bases and J by 1 base, with 6 bases of the junction left unmatched. Germline CDR1 and CDR2: KGHSH and LQKENI. The CDR3 is 15 residues long. The CDR3 sequence is CASSGGQAKNTEAFF. The DNA of the CDR3 is TGTGCCAGCTCAGGGGGACAGGCCAAGAACACTGAAGCTTTCTTT.

The CDR3 region is CASSWGQAYNEKLFF. CDR3 nucleotides: TGTGCCAGCAGCTGGGGACAGGCGTATAATGAAAAACTGTTTTTT. V is TRBV7-9 and J is TRBJ1-4, with TRBD1 identical over 8 bases. The length of the CDR3 is 15 residues. V shed 4 bases, J shed 4 bases, and the junction held 5 bases outside the gene matches. Germline CDR1 and CDR2: SEHNR and FQNEAQ (reference sequence).

The CDR3 bases are TGTGCCAGCAGCCAAGGGAGGGGTGGCGGACGGGAGCTGTTTTTT. This codes for CASSQGRGGGRELFF. The V and J genes are TRBV3-1 (or the pseudogene TRBV3-2) and TRBJ2-2; tentative D call: TRBD2 (6 bases). The CDR3 has 15 residues. Per germline, CDR1 LGHDT and CDR2 YNNKEL (reference sequence). The V and J ends lost 1 base and 9 bases respectively, with 15 bases between them.

In this sample, this clone turned up once. This chain joins TRBV5-1 and TRBJ2-1; D is perhaps TRBD1 or TRBD2 (5 bases each). The germline gives CDR1 SGHRS, CDR2 YFSETQ. The CDR3 is 16 residues long. With 5 bases removed from V and 5 bases from J, the gap between germline ends came to 20 bases. The CDR3 DNA reads TGCGCCAGCAGTGGAACCGGGGCTCTGAAAAACAATGAGCAGTTCTTC. As protein: CASSGTGALKNNEQFF.

There are a few counts of this clone. The CDR3 reads CASHGTASSYEQYF. The CDR3 nucleotides are TGTGCCAGCCATGGGACAGCAAGCTCCTACGAGCAGTACTTC. The J gene is TRBJ2-7, the V gene TRBV6-5; TRBD1 matches 7 bases. Per the germline V gene, CDR1 is MNHEY and CDR2 is SVGAGI. CDR3 length: 14 amino acids. The trim removed 8 bases at V and 0 bases at J, leaving 7 bases unmatched.

The chain links TRBV5-1 to TRBJ1-4, with TRBD1 matching over 7 bases. Per the germline V gene, CDR1 is SGHRS and CDR2 is YFSETQ. V shed 4 bases, J shed 7 bases, and the junction held 7 bases outside the gene matches. The CDR3 runs 14 residues. CDR3 region: CASSVDRTGEKLFF. CDR3 DNA: TGCGCCAGCAGCGTGGACAGGACGGGTGAAAAACTGTTTTTT.